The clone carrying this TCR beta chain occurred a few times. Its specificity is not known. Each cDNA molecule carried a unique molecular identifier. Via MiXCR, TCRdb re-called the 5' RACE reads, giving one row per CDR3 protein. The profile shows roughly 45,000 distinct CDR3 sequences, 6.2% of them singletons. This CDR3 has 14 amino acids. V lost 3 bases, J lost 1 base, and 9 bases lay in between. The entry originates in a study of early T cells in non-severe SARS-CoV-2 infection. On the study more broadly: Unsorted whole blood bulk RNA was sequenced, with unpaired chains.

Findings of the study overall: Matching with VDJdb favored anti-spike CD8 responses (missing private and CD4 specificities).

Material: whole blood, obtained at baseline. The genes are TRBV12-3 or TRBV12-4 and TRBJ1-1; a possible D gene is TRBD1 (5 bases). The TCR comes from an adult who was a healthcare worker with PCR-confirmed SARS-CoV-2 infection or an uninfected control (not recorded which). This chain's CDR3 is CASSFRAGNTEAFF. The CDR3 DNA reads TGTGCCAGCAGTTTCAGGGCTGGGAACACTGAAGCTTTCTTT.